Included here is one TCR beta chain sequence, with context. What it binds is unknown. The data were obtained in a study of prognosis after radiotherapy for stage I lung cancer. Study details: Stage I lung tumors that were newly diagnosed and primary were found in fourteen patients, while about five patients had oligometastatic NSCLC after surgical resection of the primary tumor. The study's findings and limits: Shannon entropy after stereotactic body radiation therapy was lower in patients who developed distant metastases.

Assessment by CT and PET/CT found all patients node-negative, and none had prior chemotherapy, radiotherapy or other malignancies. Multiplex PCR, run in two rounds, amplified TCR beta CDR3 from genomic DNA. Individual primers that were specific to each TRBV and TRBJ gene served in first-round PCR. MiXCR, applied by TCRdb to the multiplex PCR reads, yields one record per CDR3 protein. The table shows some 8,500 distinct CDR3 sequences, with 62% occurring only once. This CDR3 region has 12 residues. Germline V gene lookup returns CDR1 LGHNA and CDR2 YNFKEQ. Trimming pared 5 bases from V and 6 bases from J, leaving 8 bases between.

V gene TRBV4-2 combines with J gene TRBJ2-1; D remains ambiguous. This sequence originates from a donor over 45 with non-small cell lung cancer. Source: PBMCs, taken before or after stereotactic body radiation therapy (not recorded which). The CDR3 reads CASSWMANEQFF. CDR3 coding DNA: TGTGCCAGCAGCTGGATGGCCAATGAGCAGTTCTTC.